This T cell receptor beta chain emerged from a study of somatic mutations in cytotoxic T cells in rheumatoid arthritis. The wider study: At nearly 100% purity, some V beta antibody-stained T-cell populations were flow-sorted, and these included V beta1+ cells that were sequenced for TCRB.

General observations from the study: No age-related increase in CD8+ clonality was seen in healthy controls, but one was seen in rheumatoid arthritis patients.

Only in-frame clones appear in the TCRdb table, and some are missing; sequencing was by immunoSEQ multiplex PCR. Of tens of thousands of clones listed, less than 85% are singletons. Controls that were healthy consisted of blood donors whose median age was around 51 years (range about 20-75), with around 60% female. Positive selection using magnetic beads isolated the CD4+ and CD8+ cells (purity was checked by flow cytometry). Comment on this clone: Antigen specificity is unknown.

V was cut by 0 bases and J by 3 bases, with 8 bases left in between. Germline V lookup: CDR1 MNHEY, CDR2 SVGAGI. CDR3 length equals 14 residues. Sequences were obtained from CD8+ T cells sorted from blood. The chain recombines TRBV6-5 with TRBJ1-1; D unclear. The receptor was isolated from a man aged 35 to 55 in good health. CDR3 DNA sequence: TGTGCCAGCAGTTACTCGGACGAGGACACTGAAGCTTTCTTT. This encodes CASSYSDEDTEAFF.